The T cell receptor beta chain under discussion was sequenced for a study of blood T cell repertoires in COVID-19. The CDR3 length is 14 residues. Germline values: CDR1 SGHTA, CDR2 FQGNSA. V was pared by 4 bases and J by 6 bases, with 13 bases between. As processed by the authors: Researchers report that nucleated cell counts were estimated from reference gene primer amplification. Measured with immunoSEQ multiplex PCR; TCRdb has only the in-frame clones, and not every one. The V and J calls and the clone size are those of that table, but D and trimming were determined from the DNA. The sample comprises 390,000 or so clones, 70% to 90% of which are singletons, and approximately 3% rests with the top ten.

This sequence originates from a woman aged 25 to 39 with COVID-19, enrolled during active disease. The gene calls are TRBV7-2 and TRBJ1-5; D possibly corresponds to TRBD1 (5 bases). The sequencing input was peripheral blood. CDR3 nucleotides: TGTGCCAGCAGCTCCCCCGGGGGGGGTCAGCCCCAGCATTTT. Its protein product is CASSSPGGGQPQHF.